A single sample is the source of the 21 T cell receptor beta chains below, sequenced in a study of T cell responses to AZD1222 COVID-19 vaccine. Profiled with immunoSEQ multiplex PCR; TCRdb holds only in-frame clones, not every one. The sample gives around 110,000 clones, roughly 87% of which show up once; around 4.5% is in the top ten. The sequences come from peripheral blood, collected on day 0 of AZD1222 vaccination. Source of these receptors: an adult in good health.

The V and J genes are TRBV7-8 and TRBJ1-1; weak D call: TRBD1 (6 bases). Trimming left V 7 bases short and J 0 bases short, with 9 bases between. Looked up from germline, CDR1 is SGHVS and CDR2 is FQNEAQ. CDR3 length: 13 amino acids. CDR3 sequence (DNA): TGTGCCAGCAACCAGGGGATGAACACTGAAGCTTTCTTT. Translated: CASNQGMNTEAFF.

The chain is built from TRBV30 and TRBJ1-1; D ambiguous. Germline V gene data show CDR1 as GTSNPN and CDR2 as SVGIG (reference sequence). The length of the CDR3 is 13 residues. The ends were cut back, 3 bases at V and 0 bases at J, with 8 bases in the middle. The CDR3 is CAWSGSLNTEAFF. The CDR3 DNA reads TGTGCCTGGAGCGGGTCATTGAACACTGAAGCTTTCTTT.

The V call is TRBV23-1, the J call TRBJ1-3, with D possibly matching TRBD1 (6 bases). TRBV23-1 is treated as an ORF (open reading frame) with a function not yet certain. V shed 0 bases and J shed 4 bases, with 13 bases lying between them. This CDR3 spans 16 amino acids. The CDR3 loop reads CASSQSETGLGNTIYF. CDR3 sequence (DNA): TGCGCCAGCAGTCAATCGGAGACAGGACTAGGAAACACCATATATTTT.

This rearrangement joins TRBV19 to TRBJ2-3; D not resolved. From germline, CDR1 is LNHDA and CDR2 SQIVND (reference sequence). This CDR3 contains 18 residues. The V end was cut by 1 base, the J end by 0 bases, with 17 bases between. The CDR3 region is CASSIARFERISTDTQYF. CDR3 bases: TGTGCCAGTAGTATAGCCAGGTTCGAACGGATAAGCACAGATACGCAGTATTTT.

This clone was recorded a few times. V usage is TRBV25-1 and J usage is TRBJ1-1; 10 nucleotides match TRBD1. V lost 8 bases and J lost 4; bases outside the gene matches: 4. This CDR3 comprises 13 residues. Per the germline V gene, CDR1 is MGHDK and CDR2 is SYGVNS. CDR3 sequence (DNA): TGTGCCAGCGGGACAGGGGCGGGCACTGAAGCTTTCTTT. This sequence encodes CASGTGAGTEAFF.

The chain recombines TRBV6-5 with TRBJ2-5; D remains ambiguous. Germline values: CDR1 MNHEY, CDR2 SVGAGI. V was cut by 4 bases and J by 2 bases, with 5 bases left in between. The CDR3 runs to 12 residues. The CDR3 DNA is TGTGCCAGCAGTTTACAGCAAGAGACCCAGTACTTC. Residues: CASSLQQETQYF.

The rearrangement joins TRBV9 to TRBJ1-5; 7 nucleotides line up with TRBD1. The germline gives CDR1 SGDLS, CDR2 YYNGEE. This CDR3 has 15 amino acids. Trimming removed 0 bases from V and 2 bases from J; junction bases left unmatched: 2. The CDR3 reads CASSVGDSGNQPQHF. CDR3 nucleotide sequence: TGTGCCAGCAGCGTAGGGGACAGTGGCAATCAGCCCCAGCATTTT.

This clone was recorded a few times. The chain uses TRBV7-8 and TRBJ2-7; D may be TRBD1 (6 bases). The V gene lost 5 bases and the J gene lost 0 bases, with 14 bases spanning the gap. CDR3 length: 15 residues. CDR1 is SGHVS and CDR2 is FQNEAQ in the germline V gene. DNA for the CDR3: TGTGCCAGCAGCCCCTCACAGGGTCCCTCCTACGAGCAGTACTTC. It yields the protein CASSPSQGPSYEQYF.

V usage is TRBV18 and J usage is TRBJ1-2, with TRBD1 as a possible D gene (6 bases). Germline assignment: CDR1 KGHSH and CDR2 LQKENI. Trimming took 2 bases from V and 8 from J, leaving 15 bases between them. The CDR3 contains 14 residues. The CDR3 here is CASSPTGLQGGYTF. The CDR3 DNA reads TGTGCCAGCTCACCAACAGGGCTACAGGGAGGCTACACCTTC.

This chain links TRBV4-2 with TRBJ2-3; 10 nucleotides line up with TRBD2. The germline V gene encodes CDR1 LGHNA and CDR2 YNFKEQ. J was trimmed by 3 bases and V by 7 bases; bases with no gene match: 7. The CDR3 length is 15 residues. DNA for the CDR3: TGTGCCAGCACCCTAGCGGGGGACCAAACAGATACGCAGTATTTT. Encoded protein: CASTLAGDQTDTQYF.

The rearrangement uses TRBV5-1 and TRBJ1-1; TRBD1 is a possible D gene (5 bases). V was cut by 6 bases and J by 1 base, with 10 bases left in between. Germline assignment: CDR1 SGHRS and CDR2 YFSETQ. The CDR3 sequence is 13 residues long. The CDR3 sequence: CASTVGQNTEAFF. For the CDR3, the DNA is TGCGCCAGCACCGTGGGGCAGAACACTGAAGCTTTCTTT. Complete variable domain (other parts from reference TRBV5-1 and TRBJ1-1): KAGVTQTPRYLIKTRGQQVTLSCSPISGHRSVSWYQQTPGQGLQFLFEYFSETQRNKGNFPGRFSGRQFSNSRSEMNVSTLELGDSALYLCASTVGQNTEAFFGQGTRLTVV.

CDR3 in DNA: TGTGCCAGCAGTTACTCATACGGGGATACGCAGTATTTT. Its translation: CASSYSYGDTQYF. V gene TRBV6-5 combines with J gene TRBJ2-3; D is unresolved. The CDR3 is made up of 13 amino acids. Germline values: CDR1 MNHEY, CDR2 SVGAGI. V was pared by 0 bases and J by 6 bases, with 7 bases between.

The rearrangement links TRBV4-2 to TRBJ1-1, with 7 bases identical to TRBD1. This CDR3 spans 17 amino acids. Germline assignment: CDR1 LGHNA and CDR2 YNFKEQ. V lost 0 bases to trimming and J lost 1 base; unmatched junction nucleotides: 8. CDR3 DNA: TGTGCCAGCAGCCAAGATCCCCTATCAGGGGGGAACACTGAAGCTTTCTTT. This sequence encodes CASSQDPLSGGNTEAFF.

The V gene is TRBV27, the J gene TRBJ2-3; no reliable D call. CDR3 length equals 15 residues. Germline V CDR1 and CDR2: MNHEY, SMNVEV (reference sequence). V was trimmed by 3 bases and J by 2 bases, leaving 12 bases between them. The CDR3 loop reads CASSFSPGLTDTQYF. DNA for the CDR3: TGTGCCAGCAGTTTCTCCCCGGGCCTCACAGATACGCAGTATTTT.

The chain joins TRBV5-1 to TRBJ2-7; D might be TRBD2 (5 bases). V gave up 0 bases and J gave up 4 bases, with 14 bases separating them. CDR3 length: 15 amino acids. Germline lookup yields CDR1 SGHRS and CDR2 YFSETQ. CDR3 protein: CASSLARRGAYEQYF. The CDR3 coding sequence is TGCGCCAGCAGCTTGGCCCGTCGGGGTGCGTACGAGCAGTACTTC.

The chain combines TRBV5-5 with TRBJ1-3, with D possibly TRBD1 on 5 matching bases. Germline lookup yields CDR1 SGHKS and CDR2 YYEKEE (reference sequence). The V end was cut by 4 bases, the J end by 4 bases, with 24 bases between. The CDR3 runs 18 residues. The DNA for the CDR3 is TGTGCCAGCAGCCTCCAGGGACTCCCCCTCTTAAGAGGAAACACCATATATTTT. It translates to CASSLQGLPLLRGNTIYF.

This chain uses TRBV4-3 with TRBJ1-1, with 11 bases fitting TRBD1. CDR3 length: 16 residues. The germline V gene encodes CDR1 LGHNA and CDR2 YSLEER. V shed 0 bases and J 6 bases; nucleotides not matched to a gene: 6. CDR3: CASSQDAGTGGSEAFF. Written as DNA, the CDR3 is TGCGCCAGCAGCCAAGACGCCGGGACAGGGGGGTCTGAAGCTTTCTTT.

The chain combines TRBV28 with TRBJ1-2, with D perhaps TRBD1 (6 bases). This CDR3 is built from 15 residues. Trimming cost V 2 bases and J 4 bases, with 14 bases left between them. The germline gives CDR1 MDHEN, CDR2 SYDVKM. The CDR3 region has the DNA TGTGCCAGCAGTTTAGTGGGGGCGGGGACCTATGGCTACACCTTC. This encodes CASSLVGAGTYGYTF.

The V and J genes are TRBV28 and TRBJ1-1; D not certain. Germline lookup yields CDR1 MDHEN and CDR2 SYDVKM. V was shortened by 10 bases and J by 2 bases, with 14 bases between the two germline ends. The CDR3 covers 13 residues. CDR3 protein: CAILGRLNTEAFF. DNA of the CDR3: TGTGCCATCCTGGGCAGACTCAACACTGAAGCTTTCTTT.

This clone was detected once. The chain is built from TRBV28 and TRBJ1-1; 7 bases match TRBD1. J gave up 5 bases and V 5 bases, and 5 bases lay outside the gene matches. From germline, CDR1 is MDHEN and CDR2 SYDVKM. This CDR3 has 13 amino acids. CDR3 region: CASSDAGGTEAFF. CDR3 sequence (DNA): TGTGCCAGCAGTGACGCAGGGGGGACTGAAGCTTTCTTT.

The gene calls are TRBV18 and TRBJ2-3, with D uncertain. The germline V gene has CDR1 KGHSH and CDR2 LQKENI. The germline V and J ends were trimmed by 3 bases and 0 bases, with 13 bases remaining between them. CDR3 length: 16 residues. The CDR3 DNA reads TGTGCCAGCTCACCGCCAAAGCGCACGAGCACAGATACGCAGTATTTT. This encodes CASSPPKRTSTDTQYF.